This is a list of T cell receptor beta chains from one sample in a study of blood T cell repertoires in COVID-19. Here immunoSEQ multiplex PCR was the method, and the copy in TCRdb shows in-frame clones only, minus some. The sample contains 200,000 to 250,000 clones, approximately 82% of which appear only once. Specimen: peripheral blood. The receptor source for this set is a man aged 45-65 years with active or convalescent COVID-19. The CDR3 runs from the conserved cysteine through the conserved F or W. Each record gives: D gene, J gene, V gene, clone size, CDR3 protein, CDR3 DNA. D genes are given only for firm matches. Not all rows give a size; the values are once, few, many and, for expanded clones, a class.

d_call: TRBD2; j_call: TRBJ2-3; v_call: TRBV18; clone_size: once; cdr3_aa: CASSPPTSGRGFTDTQYF; cdr3_nt: TGTGCCAGCTCACCTCCTACTAGCGGGAGGGGGTTCACAGATACGCAGTATTTT
d_call: TRBD1; j_call: TRBJ2-5; v_call: TRBV7-2; clone_size: NA; cdr3_aa: CASSARTGSPYQETQYF; cdr3_nt: TGTGCCAGCAGCGCCAGGACAGGCTCTCCGTACCAAGAGACCCAGTACTTC
d_call: NA; j_call: TRBJ1-1; v_call: TRBV6-5; clone_size: NA; cdr3_aa: CASSWGGDTEAFF; cdr3_nt: TGTGCCAGCTCTTGGGGAGGCGACACTGAAGCTTTCTTT
d_call: NA; j_call: TRBJ2-1; v_call: TRBV23-1; clone_size: NA; cdr3_aa: CASSQWPGISDEQFF; cdr3_nt: TGCGCCAGCAGTCAATGGCCAGGGATTTCGGATGAGCAGTTCTTC
d_call: NA; j_call: TRBJ2-1; v_call: TRBV5-6; clone_size: NA; cdr3_aa: CASSYGRGSYNEQFF; cdr3_nt: TGTGCCAGCAGCTACGGGAGAGGCTCCTACAATGAGCAGTTCTTC
d_call: NA; j_call: TRBJ1-3; v_call: TRBV2; clone_size: NA; cdr3_aa: CASRPGWTGNTIYF; cdr3_nt: TGTGCCAGCAGGCCAGGGTGGACTGGAAACACCATATATTTT
d_call: TRBD1; j_call: TRBJ1-1; v_call: TRBV6-2/TRBV6-3; clone_size: NA; cdr3_aa: CASSPTGQGARDTEAFF; cdr3_nt: TGTGCCAGCAGCCCGACCGGACAGGGGGCGAGAGACACTGAAGCTTTCTTT
d_call: TRBD1; j_call: TRBJ1-2; v_call: TRBV28; clone_size: NA; cdr3_aa: CATGRSRDRKNTF; cdr3_nt: TGTGCCACGGGACGTTCTAGGGACAGGAAGAACACCTTC
d_call: NA; j_call: TRBJ2-7; v_call: TRBV29-1; clone_size: NA; cdr3_aa: CSVETGRTYEQYF; cdr3_nt: TGCAGCGTTGAGACAGGGAGGACCTACGAGCAGTACTTC
d_call: TRBD2; j_call: TRBJ2-5; v_call: TRBV2; clone_size: NA; cdr3_aa: CARSLSGAKETQYF; cdr3_nt: TGTGCCAGGTCCCTTAGCGGGGCAAAAGAGACCCAGTACTTC
d_call: TRBD2; j_call: TRBJ2-1; v_call: TRBV11-2; clone_size: NA; cdr3_aa: CASSLRTSGGEQFF; cdr3_nt: TGTGCCAGCAGCTTAAGGACTAGCGGGGGAGAGCAGTTCTTC
d_call: NA; j_call: TRBJ2-3; v_call: TRBV27; clone_size: NA; cdr3_aa: CASSFTPTDTQYF; cdr3_nt: TGTGCCAGCAGTTTTACTCCCACAGATACGCAGTATTTT
d_call: TRBD1; j_call: TRBJ1-2; v_call: TRBV4-1; clone_size: NA; cdr3_aa: CASSLGTGKEGYTF; cdr3_nt: TGCGCCAGCAGCCTCGGGACAGGGAAAGAAGGCTACACCTTC
d_call: TRBD2; j_call: TRBJ2-7; v_call: TRBV4-3; clone_size: NA; cdr3_aa: CASSQGTSGGSYEQYF; cdr3_nt: TGCGCCAGCAGCCAAGGTACTAGCGGGGGCTCCTACGAGCAGTACTTC
d_call: NA; j_call: TRBJ1-2; v_call: TRBV15; clone_size: NA; cdr3_aa: CATSRGQGENYGYTF; cdr3_nt: TGTGCCACCAGTAGGGGACAAGGCGAGAACTATGGCTACACCTTC
d_call: NA; j_call: TRBJ1-5; v_call: TRBV10-3; clone_size: NA; cdr3_aa: CAISEGSLGPQHF; cdr3_nt: TGTGCCATCAGTGAGGGGAGTTTGGGGCCCCAGCATTTT
d_call: TRBD1; j_call: TRBJ1-1; v_call: TRBV28; clone_size: NA; cdr3_aa: CASSELGQGARGTEAFF; cdr3_nt: TGTGCCAGCAGCGAACTGGGACAGGGGGCGCGAGGGACTGAAGCTTTCTTT
d_call: TRBD2; j_call: TRBJ2-3; v_call: TRBV7-9; clone_size: NA; cdr3_aa: CASSLGRWASGDTDTQYF; cdr3_nt: TGTGCCAGCAGCTTAGGCCGGTGGGCTAGCGGGGACACAGATACGCAGTATTTT
d_call: TRBD2; j_call: TRBJ2-1; v_call: TRBV7-8; clone_size: NA; cdr3_aa: CASTRRTSGLRTHNEQFF; cdr3_nt: TGTGCCAGCACCCGAAGGACTAGCGGGCTGAGAACCCACAATGAGCAGTTCTTC
d_call: NA; j_call: TRBJ2-3; v_call: TRBV4-1; clone_size: NA; cdr3_aa: CASSQGRGDTQYF; cdr3_nt: TGCGCCAGCAGCCAAGGAAGGGGCGATACGCAGTATTTT
d_call: NA; j_call: TRBJ1-3; v_call: TRBV7-2; clone_size: NA; cdr3_aa: CASSSLSSGNTIYF; cdr3_nt: TGTGCCAGCAGCTCTCTGTCCTCTGGAAACACCATATATTTT
d_call: NA; j_call: TRBJ2-5; v_call: TRBV7-2; clone_size: NA; cdr3_aa: CASSVGTAEATQYF; cdr3_nt: TGTGCCAGCAGCGTTGGGACTGCGGAGGCGACCCAGTACTTC
d_call: NA; j_call: TRBJ2-2; v_call: TRBV5-1; clone_size: NA; cdr3_aa: CASSLLGHSTGELFF; cdr3_nt: TGCGCCAGCAGCCTACTGGGACACTCCACCGGGGAGCTGTTTTTT
d_call: TRBD2; j_call: TRBJ2-3; v_call: TRBV5-4; clone_size: NA; cdr3_aa: CASSRGLAETSTDTQYF; cdr3_nt: TGTGCCAGCAGCAGGGGACTAGCGGAGACTAGCACAGATACGCAGTATTTT
d_call: TRBD1; j_call: TRBJ2-3; v_call: TRBV7-2; clone_size: few; cdr3_aa: CASSSFNRGFF; cdr3_nt: TGTGCCAGCAGCTCATTTAACAGGGGTTTCTTT
d_call: TRBD2; j_call: TRBJ2-7; v_call: TRBV5-1; clone_size: once; cdr3_aa: CASSLGGGSNHEQYF; cdr3_nt: TGCGCCAGCAGCTTGGGTGGCGGGAGTAACCACGAGCAGTACTTC
d_call: TRBD1; j_call: TRBJ1-4; v_call: TRBV7-2; clone_size: NA; cdr3_aa: CASSLDQGQLFF; cdr3_nt: TGTGCCAGCAGCCTAGATCAGGGACAGTTGTTTTTT
d_call: NA; j_call: TRBJ2-1; v_call: TRBV11-3; clone_size: NA; cdr3_aa: CASSLRPEGGGDEQFF; cdr3_nt: TGTGCCAGCAGCTTACGGCCGGAAGGGGGAGGGGATGAGCAGTTCTTC
d_call: NA; j_call: TRBJ1-2; v_call: TRBV5-1; clone_size: few; cdr3_aa: CASRVDWSRGYTF; cdr3_nt: TGCGCCAGCCGAGTGGATTGGTCGAGGGGCTACACCTTC
d_call: TRBD1; j_call: TRBJ2-1; v_call: TRBV29-1; clone_size: NA; cdr3_aa: CSVTGTVASSYNEQFF; cdr3_nt: TGCAGCGTTACCGGGACAGTTGCATCCTCCTACAATGAGCAGTTCTTC
d_call: NA; j_call: TRBJ2-1; v_call: TRBV24-1; clone_size: once; cdr3_aa: CATVFWCGPRPNEQFF; cdr3_nt: TGTGCCACCGTCTTTTGGTGCGGGCCACGCCCCAATGAGCAGTTCTTC
d_call: TRBD1; j_call: TRBJ1-5; v_call: TRBV28; clone_size: once; cdr3_aa: CASSLFETGGTDQPQHF; cdr3_nt: TGTGCCAGCAGTTTATTCGAGACAGGGGGGACGGATCAGCCCCAGCATTTT
d_call: TRBD1; j_call: TRBJ1-6; v_call: TRBV18; clone_size: NA; cdr3_aa: CASSPGTGANSPLHF; cdr3_nt: TGTGCCAGCTCACCAGGGACAGGGGCTAATTCACCCCTCCACTTT
d_call: TRBD1; j_call: TRBJ2-3; v_call: TRBV7-8; clone_size: NA; cdr3_aa: CASSLAVEAGGWYTQYF; cdr3_nt: TGTGCCAGCAGCTTAGCGGTTGAGGCAGGGGGCTGGTATACGCAGTATTTT
d_call: TRBD1; j_call: TRBJ2-3; v_call: TRBV4-3; clone_size: NA; cdr3_aa: CASSGQGRGADTQYF; cdr3_nt: TGCGCCAGCAGCGGACAGGGGAGAGGGGCAGATACGCAGTATTTT
d_call: NA; j_call: TRBJ2-7; v_call: TRBV18; clone_size: NA; cdr3_aa: CASSPSRSLYEQYF; cdr3_nt: TGTGCCAGCTCACCATCACGGTCACTCTACGAGCAGTACTTC
d_call: TRBD1; j_call: TRBJ1-4; v_call: TRBV4-2; clone_size: NA; cdr3_aa: CASSHPAPQGGLEKLFF; cdr3_nt: TGTGCCAGCAGCCATCCTGCCCCACAGGGGGGCCTTGAAAAACTGTTTTTT
d_call: NA; j_call: TRBJ2-5; v_call: TRBV3-1/TRBV3-2; clone_size: NA; cdr3_aa: CASSLDRIQETQYF; cdr3_nt: TGTGCCAGCAGCCTAGACAGAATCCAAGAGACCCAGTACTTC
d_call: TRBD1; j_call: TRBJ1-3; v_call: TRBV2; clone_size: NA; cdr3_aa: CASSEGTGRPSGNTIYF; cdr3_nt: TGTGCCAGCAGTGAAGGGACAGGAAGACCCTCTGGAAACACCATATATTTT
d_call: NA; j_call: TRBJ1-1; v_call: TRBV3-1/TRBV3-2; clone_size: NA; cdr3_aa: CASSHASGGSTEAFF; cdr3_nt: TGTGCCAGCAGCCATGCAAGTGGGGGCTCCACTGAAGCTTTCTTT
d_call: TRBD2; j_call: TRBJ2-7; v_call: TRBV3-1/TRBV3-2; clone_size: few; cdr3_aa: CASSLRPGLAGGYEQYF; cdr3_nt: TGTGCCAGCAGCCTAAGGCCAGGACTAGCGGGAGGGTACGAGCAGTACTTC
d_call: TRBD1; j_call: TRBJ2-1; v_call: TRBV18; clone_size: NA; cdr3_aa: CASSGTGEANEQFF; cdr3_nt: TGTGCCAGCTCAGGGACAGGGGAGGCCAATGAGCAGTTCTTC
d_call: TRBD1; j_call: TRBJ1-4; v_call: TRBV5-1; clone_size: NA; cdr3_aa: CASSPGTANEKLFF; cdr3_nt: TGCGCCAGCAGCCCCGGGACAGCCAATGAAAAACTGTTTTTT
d_call: TRBD2; j_call: TRBJ2-2; v_call: TRBV27; clone_size: NA; cdr3_aa: CASSLRPSAGGPAGELFF; cdr3_nt: TGTGCCAGCAGTCTCCGCCCCTCCGCGGGAGGGCCAGCCGGGGAGCTGTTTTTT
d_call: TRBD1; j_call: TRBJ2-3; v_call: TRBV11-2; clone_size: NA; cdr3_aa: CASSLTGVTDTQYF; cdr3_nt: TGTGCCAGCAGCTTGACAGGGGTAACAGATACGCAGTATTTT